The 13 T cell receptor beta chains below come from one sample, sequenced in a study of blood T cell repertoires in COVID-19. The table came from immunoSEQ multiplex PCR; TCRdb's copy has only in-frame clones and leaves some out. This sample has 70,000 to 75,000 clones, with approximately 90% found just once. The sequenced sample consisted of peripheral blood. These receptors were collected from a woman younger than 30 with acute or convalescent COVID-19.

V and J are TRBV7-2 and TRBJ1-2; D is perhaps TRBD1 (6 bases). Germline assignment: CDR1 SGHTA and CDR2 FQGNSA. There are 14 residues in the CDR3. Trimming removed 7 bases from V and 4 bases from J, with 16 bases in between. CDR3 residues: CASTHAGGAYGYTF. The CDR3 nucleotides read TGTGCCAGCACCCATGCGGGGGGCGCCTATGGCTACACCTTC.

The rearrangement links TRBV18 to TRBJ1-4; TRBD1 aligns across 9 bases. V was clipped by 1 base and J by 4 bases; unmatched bases: 4. The CDR3 is 16 amino acids. Germline V gene sequence: CDR1 KGHSH, CDR2 LQKENI. CDR3 in DNA: TGTGCCAGCTCACCACAGACAGGGGGAAGTAATGAAAAACTGTTTTTT. It codes for CASSPQTGGSNEKLFF.

This clone was seen just once. The rearrangement uses TRBV6-6 and TRBJ2-3, with D possibly being TRBD1 (7 bases). The CDR3 is 15 residues long. Between the trimmed V and J ends, which lost 6 bases and 0 bases, there was a span of 13 bases. The germline V gene encodes CDR1 MNHNY and CDR2 SVGAGI (reference sequence). In DNA, the CDR3 is TGTGCCAGCAGGGTCGCAGGGGGGAGCACAGATACGCAGTATTTT. This sequence encodes CASRVAGGSTDTQYF.

The rearrangement uses TRBV6-1 and TRBJ1-2, with TRBD1 identical over 7 bases. Germline assignment: CDR1 MNHNS and CDR2 SASEGT. The CDR3 loop spans 16 amino acids. With 0 bases clipped from V and 5 bases from J, the junction kept 9 bases outside the gene matches. CDR3 DNA sequence: TGTGCCAGCAGTGAAGCGCTTCGACAGGGTGGTTATGGCTACACCTTC. Translating gives CASSEALRQGGYGYTF.

DNA for the CDR3: TGCGCCAGCAGCGACACAGGAACCGGTGGGGAGACCCAGTACTTC. Protein sequence: CASSDTGTGGETQYF. This chain connects TRBV4-3 to TRBJ2-5, with D perhaps TRBD1 (5 bases). CDR3 length: 15 amino acids. Germline CDR1 and CDR2: LGHNA and YSLEER. V dropped 5 bases and J dropped 5 bases, with 18 bases sitting between them.

This sequence joins TRBV7-9 and TRBJ2-5, with a weak D call TRBD2 (5 bases). The V gene lost 5 bases and the J gene lost 5 bases, with 21 bases spanning the gap. Germline CDR1 reads SEHNR; CDR2 reads FQNEAQ (reference sequence). The CDR3 is 16 amino acids. DNA of the CDR3: TGTGCCAGCAGCCTAGACCTAGCCCCACCGGGTGAGACCCAGTACTTC. Its protein product is CASSLDLAPPGETQYF.

The chain joins TRBV2 to TRBJ1-5, with TRBD1 matching 7 bases. Looked up from germline, CDR1 is SNHLY and CDR2 is FYNNEI. This CDR3 is 14 amino acids long. With 8 bases clipped from V and 4 bases from J, the junction kept 8 bases outside the gene matches. Here the CDR3 reads CASSRDSVNQPQHF. The CDR3 DNA follows: TGTGCCAGCTCCCGGGACAGCGTTAATCAGCCCCAGCATTTT. Using reference TRBV2 and TRBJ1-5 for the parts outside the CDR3, the full variable domain is EPEVTQTPSHQVTQMGQEVILRCVPISNHLYFYWYRQILGQKVEFLVSFYNNEISEKSEIFDDQFSVERPDGSNFTLKIRSTKLEDSAMYFCASSRDSVNQPQHFGDGTRLSIL.

This clone was observed once. The chain employs TRBV28 and TRBJ1-2; perhaps TRBD1 as D (6 bases). Trimming took 11 bases from V and 4 from J, leaving 14 bases between them. CDR1 is MDHEN, CDR2 SYDVKM, per germline. There are 12 residues in the CDR3. The CDR3 sequence: CAVEGESYGYTF. CDR3 nucleotides: TGTGCCGTAGAGGGGGAGAGCTATGGCTACACCTTC.

This clone was detected only a few times. This chain joins TRBV7-9 and TRBJ2-7; D might be TRBD2 (6 bases). This CDR3 comprises 16 residues. V was pared by 5 bases and J by 1 base, with 18 bases between. CDR1 is SEHNR, CDR2 FQNEAQ, per germline (reference sequence). The CDR3 sequence is CASSRSQGLDSYEQYF. The CDR3 region has the DNA TGTGCCAGCAGCCGTAGTCAGGGACTGGATTCCTACGAGCAGTACTTC. The whole variable domain, remainder taken from reference TRBV7-9 and TRBJ2-7, is DTGVSQNPRHKITKRGQNVTFRCDPISEHNRLYWYRQTLGQGPEFLTYFQNEAQLEKSRLLSDRFSAERPKGSFSTLEIQRTEQGDSAMYLCASSRSQGLDSYEQYFGPGTRLTVT.

The count of this clone is one. This chain links TRBV5-1 with TRBJ1-1; no clear D. Trimming removed 5 bases from V and 5 bases from J, with 13 bases in between. This CDR3 region has 13 residues. Germline CDR1 reads SGHRS; CDR2 reads YFSETQ. CDR3 loop: CASSLPGGTEAFF. In DNA form, the CDR3 reads TGCGCCAGCAGTCTCCCGGGAGGGACTGAAGCTTTCTTT.

This clone was counted a few times. V gene TRBV27 combines with J gene TRBJ1-1; 10 positions agree with TRBD1. The CDR3 length is 15 residues. Germline loops: CDR1 MNHEY, CDR2 SMNVEV (reference sequence). With V trimmed by 6 bases and J by 3 bases, 7 bases remained unmatched. The CDR3 DNA is TGTGCCAGCAGCAATGGACAGGGGGGTTACACTGAAGCTTTCTTT. The encoded protein is CASSNGQGGYTEAFF.

The chain carries TRBV6-5 and TRBJ2-2, with TRBD2 matching 9 bases. The V and J ends lost 2 bases and 4 bases, in that order; junction bases with no gene match: 2. CDR1 MNHEY and CDR2 SVGAGI come from the germline V gene. CDR3 length equals 15 residues. The CDR3 region is CASSYLAGRTGELFF. CDR3 coding DNA: TGTGCCAGCAGTTACCTAGCGGGACGCACCGGGGAGCTGTTTTTT.

This chain links TRBV4-1 with TRBJ2-3, with TRBD1 matching over 10 bases. This CDR3 has 18 residues. Germline assignment: CDR1 MGHRA and CDR2 YSYEKL. J lost 1 base, V lost 1 base, and 8 bases had no gene match. CDR3 bases: TGCGCCAGCAGCCAAGTAGAGTTCGGGACAGGGGGCACAGATACGCAGTATTTT. It specifies CASSQVEFGTGGTDTQYF.